This T cell receptor beta chain was recorded in a study of cytomegalovirus exposure and HLA in healthy donors. Study conclusions and caveats: Presence/absence analyses supposed approximately even sequencing depth among donors.

Worth noting for this clone: Its specificity is not known.

The CDR3 is 14 residues long. Germline assignment: CDR1 SGHRS and CDR2 YFSETQ. V lost 4 bases and J lost 1, with 12 bases in between. 13 Jbeta primers and 60 Vbeta primers were used for the PCR. Sequencing was performed with immunoSEQ multiplex PCR; in TCRdb, only in-frame clones are kept and a portion is missing. The sample has 30,000 to 35,000 clones, over 60% seen once. The rearrangement uses TRBV5-1 and TRBJ2-7; tentatively, D is TRBD2 (5 bases). The TCR originated in a man aged 40-55 years in good health and CMV-seropositive. The specimen sequenced was PBMCs. CDR3 amino acids: CASSPPRGSYEQYF. In nucleotides, the CDR3 is TGCGCCAGCAGCCCGCCTCGGGGTTCCTACGAGCAGTACTTC.